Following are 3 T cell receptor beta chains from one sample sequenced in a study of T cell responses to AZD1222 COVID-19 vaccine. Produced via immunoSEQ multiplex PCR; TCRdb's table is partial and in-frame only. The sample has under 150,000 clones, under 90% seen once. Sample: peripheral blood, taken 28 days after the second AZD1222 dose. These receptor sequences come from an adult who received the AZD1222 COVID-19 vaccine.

In DNA, the CDR3 is TGCGCCAGCAGCTCGAGACTAGCGGGAGACAATGAGCAGTTCTTC. This translates into CASSSRLAGDNEQFF. The chain is built from TRBV5-1 and TRBJ2-1; 12 positions match TRBD2. V lost 3 bases, J lost 5 bases, and 3 bases stayed unmatched. Germline V gene data show CDR1 as SGHRS and CDR2 as YFSETQ. The CDR3 runs 15 residues.

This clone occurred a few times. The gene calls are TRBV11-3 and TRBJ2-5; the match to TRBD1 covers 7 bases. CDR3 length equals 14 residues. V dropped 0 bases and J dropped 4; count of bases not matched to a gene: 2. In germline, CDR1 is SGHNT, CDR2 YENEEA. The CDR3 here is CASSLDRGTETQYF. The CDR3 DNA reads TGTGCCAGCAGCTTAGACAGGGGGACAGAGACCCAGTACTTC.

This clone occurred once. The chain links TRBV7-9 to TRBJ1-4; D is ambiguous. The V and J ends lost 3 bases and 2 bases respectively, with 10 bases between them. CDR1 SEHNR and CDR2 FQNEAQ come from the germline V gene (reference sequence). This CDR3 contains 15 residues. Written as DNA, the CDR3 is TGTGCCAGCAGCTTCTCTTCCTTGACTAATGAAAAACTGTTTTTT. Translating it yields CASSFSSLTNEKLFF.